The 4 T cell receptor beta chains listed next were all sequenced from one sample in a study of regulatory T cells in long-lasting Graves disease. According to the study, TCR beta libraries were built with iRepertoire HTBI primers and CDR3-region Arm-PCR. In TCRdb, the multiplex PCR reads were re-called with MiXCR into one record per CDR3 protein. This sample yields about 530,000 distinct CDR3 sequences, of which 15% to 20% are seen a single time; roughly 25% belongs to the top ten. Specified time point: newly diagnosed GD, antithyroid drugs for less than 3 months. PBMCs were the source of the RNA used for TCR sequencing. These data were also reused for a study on T cells in Graves' hyperthyroidism and ophthalmopathy.

This material consisted of peripheral blood mononuclear cells (PBMCs), taken at new diagnosis, from a patient treated with antithyroid drugs. These receptors all come from a woman aged 35-60 years with Graves disease.

This clonotype has ten or more counts. The chain links TRBV12-3 or TRBV12-4 to TRBJ1-1; 9 bases agree with TRBD1. The CDR3 length is 15 residues. Unmatched junction bases numbered 7, after V lost 3 bases and J lost 5 bases. The CDR3 sequence: CASSFRGQGRTEAFF. The CDR3 coding sequence is TGTGCCAGCAGTTTTCGAGGACAGGGGAGGACTGAAGCTTTCTTT.

Notes on this clonotype: Since a much larger clone is just one base distant, this may be a read error. The rearrangement uses TRBV7-9 and TRBJ2-7; the match to TRBD1 covers 10 bases. Germline V gives CDR1 SEHNR, CDR2 FQNEAQ (reference sequence). The V gene end was trimmed by 7 bases and the J gene end by 3 bases; junction bases not matched to a gene: 6. This CDR3 is 14 amino acids long. CDR3 amino acids: CASTPGQGFYEQYF. The DNA for the CDR3 is TGTGCCAGCACACCGGGACAGGGGTTCTACGAGCAGTACTTC.

Comments on this clonotype: This could be a read error, since a much larger clone is one nucleotide away. The gene calls are TRBV5-6 and TRBJ2-1; D might be TRBD1 or TRBD2, each matching 5 bases. The CDR3 contains 14 residues. Looked up from germline, CDR1 is SGHDT and CDR2 is YYEEEE. In DNA, the CDR3 is TGTGTCAGCACCAAAGGGACGGGTTACAATGAGCAGTTCTTC. The encoded protein is CVSTKGTGYNEQFF.

The chain is built from TRBV9 and TRBJ2-1; 8 positions match TRBD2. The V and J ends lost 4 bases and 9 bases, in that order; junction bases with no gene match: 0. Germline loops: CDR1 SGDLS, CDR2 YYNGEE. This CDR3 has 11 residues. The CDR3 DNA follows: TGTGCCAGCAGCCGGGAGGGTGAGCAGTTCTTC. Its protein is CASSREGEQFF.